The source of this T cell receptor beta chain is a study of read filtering for tumor transcriptome and immune sequencing. Whole-study results and caveats: Dropping single-read clonotypes raised IR-seq and RNA-seq shared-clonotype correlation.

Molecular barcoded adaptors covering alpha/delta and beta/gamma chains were used on approximately 400 ng RNA. TCRdb redid the calling of the reads with MiXCR, one entry per CDR3 protein. The repertoire holds 75,000 to 95,000 distinct CDR3 sequences, with 20% to 25% as singletons. Many counts were recorded for this clonotype. The antigen remains unidentified. The sequence derives from a donor at least 40 years old with multiple myeloma. The sequenced sample consisted of a population of CD138-negative cells sorted from bone marrow.

CDR3: CASSFVVHEDEQYF. CDR3 DNA sequence: TGTGCCAGCAGTTTCGTAGTCCATGAGGACGAGCAGTACTTC. The V and J genes are TRBV28 and TRBJ2-7; D remains unclear. The CDR3 extends over 14 amino acids. V lost 3 bases and J 5 bases, leaving 14 bases between the germline ends. The germline CDR1 and CDR2 sequences are MDHEN and SYDVKM.